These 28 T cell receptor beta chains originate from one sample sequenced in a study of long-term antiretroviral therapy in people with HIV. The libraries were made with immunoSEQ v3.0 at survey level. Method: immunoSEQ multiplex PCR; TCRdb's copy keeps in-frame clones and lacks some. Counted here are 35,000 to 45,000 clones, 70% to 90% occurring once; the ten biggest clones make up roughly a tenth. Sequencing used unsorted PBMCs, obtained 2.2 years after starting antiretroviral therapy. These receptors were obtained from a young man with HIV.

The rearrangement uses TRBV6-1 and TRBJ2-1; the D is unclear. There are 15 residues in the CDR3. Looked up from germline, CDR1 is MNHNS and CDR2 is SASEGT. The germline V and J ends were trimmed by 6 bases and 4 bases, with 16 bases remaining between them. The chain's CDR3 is CASSPPPVGYNEQFF. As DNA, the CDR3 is TGTGCCAGCAGCCCGCCGCCAGTCGGGTACAATGAGCAGTTCTTC.

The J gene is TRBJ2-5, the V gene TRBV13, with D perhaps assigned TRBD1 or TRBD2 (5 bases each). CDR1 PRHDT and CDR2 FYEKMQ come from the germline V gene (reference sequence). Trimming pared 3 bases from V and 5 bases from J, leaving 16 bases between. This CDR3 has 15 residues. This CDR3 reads CASSFGTTWRETQYF. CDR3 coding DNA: TGTGCCAGCAGCTTTGGGACCACTTGGCGGGAGACCCAGTACTTC.

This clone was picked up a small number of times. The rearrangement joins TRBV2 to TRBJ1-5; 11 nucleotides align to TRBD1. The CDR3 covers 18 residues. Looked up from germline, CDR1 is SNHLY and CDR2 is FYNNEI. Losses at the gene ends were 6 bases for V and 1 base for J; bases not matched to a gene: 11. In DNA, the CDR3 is TGTGCCAGCAGCGGGGACAGGGGGAGCGTACTAAGCAATCAGCCCCAGCATTTT. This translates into CASSGDRGSVLSNQPQHF.

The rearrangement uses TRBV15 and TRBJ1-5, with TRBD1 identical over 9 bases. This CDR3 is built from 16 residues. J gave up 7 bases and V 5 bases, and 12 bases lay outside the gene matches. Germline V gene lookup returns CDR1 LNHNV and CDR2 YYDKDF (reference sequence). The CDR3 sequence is CATSQDNRGLVQPQHF. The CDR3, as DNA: TGTGCCACCAGCCAGGATAACAGGGGGCTAGTGCAGCCCCAGCATTTT.

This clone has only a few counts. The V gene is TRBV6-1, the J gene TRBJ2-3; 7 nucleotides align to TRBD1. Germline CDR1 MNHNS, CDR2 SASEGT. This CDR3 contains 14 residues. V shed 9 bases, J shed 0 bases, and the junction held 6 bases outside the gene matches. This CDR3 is CASQVGQSTDTQYF. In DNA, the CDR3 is TGTGCCAGTCAGGTGGGACAGAGCACAGATACGCAGTATTTT.

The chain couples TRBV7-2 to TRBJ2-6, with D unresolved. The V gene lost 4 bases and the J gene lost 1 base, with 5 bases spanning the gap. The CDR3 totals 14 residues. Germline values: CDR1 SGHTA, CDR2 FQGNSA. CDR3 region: CASSSTSGANVLTF. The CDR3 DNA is TGTGCCAGCAGCTCCACTTCTGGGGCCAACGTCCTGACTTTC.

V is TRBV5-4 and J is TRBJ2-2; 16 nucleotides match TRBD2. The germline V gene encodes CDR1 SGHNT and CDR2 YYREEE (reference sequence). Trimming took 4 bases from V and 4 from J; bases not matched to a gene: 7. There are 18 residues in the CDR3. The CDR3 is CASSPPGLAGGPTGELFF. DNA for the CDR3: TGTGCCAGCAGCCCTCCGGGACTAGCGGGGGGGCCCACCGGGGAGCTGTTTTTT.

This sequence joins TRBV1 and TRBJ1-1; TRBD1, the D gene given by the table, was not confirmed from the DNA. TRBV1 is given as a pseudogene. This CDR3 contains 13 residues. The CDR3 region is CTSSTTRPTEAFF. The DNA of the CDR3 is TGCACCAGCAGCACCACCAGGCCCACTGAAGCTTTCTTT.

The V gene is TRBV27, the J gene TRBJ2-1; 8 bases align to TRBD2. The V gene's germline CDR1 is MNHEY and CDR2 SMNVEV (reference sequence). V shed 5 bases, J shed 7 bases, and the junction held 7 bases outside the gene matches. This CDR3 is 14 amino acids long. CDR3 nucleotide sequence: TGTGCCAGCAGTCCCGGGCCGGGGGGGAATGAGCAGTTCTTC. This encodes CASSPGPGGNEQFF.

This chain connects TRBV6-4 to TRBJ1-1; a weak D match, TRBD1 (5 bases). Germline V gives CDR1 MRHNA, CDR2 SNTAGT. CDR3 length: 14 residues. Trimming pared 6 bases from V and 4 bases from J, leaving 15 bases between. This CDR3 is CASSPGDGGTEAFF. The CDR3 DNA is TGTGCCAGCAGCCCCGGGGACGGTGGCACTGAAGCTTTCTTT.

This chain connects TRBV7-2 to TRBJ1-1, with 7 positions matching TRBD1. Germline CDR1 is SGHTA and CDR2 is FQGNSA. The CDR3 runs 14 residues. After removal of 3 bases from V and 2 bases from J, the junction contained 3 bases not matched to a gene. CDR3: CASSFNRGNTEAFF. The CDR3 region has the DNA TGTGCCAGCAGCTTTAACAGGGGAAACACTGAAGCTTTCTTT.

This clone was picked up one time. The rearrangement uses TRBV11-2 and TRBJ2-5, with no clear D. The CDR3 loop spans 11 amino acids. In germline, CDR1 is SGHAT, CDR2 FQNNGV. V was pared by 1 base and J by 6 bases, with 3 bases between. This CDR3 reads CASSLGKTQYF. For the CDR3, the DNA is TGTGCCAGCAGCTTAGGGAAGACCCAGTACTTC.

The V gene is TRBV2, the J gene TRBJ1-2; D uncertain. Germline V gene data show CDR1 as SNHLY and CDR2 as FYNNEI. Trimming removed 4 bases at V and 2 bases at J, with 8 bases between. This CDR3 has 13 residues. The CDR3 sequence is CASSGGRNYGYTF. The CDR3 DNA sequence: TGTGCCAGCAGTGGAGGACGGAACTATGGCTACACCTTC.

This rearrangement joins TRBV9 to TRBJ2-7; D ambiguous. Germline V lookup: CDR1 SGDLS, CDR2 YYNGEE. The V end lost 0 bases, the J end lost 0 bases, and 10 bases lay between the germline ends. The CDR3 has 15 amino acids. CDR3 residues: CASSVGSMSSYEQYF. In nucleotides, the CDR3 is TGTGCCAGCAGCGTAGGATCCATGAGCTCCTACGAGCAGTACTTC.

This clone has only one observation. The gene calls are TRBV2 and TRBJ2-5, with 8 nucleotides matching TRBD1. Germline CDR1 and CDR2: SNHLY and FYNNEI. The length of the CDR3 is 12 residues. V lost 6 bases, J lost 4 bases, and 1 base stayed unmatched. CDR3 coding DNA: TGTGCCAGCAGCGGGACAGGAGAGACCCAGTACTTC. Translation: CASSGTGETQYF.

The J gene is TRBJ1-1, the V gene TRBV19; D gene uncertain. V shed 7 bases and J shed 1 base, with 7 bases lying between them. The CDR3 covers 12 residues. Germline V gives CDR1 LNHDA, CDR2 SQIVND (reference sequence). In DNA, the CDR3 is TGTGCCAGTACACTGGGGAACACTGAAGCTTTCTTT. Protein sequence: CASTLGNTEAFF.

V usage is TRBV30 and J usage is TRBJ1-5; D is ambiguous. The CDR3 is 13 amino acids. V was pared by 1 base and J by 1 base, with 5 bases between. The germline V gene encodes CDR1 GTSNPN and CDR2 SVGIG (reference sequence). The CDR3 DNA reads TGTGCCTGGAGTGAACAGAGCAATCAGCCCCAGCATTTT. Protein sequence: CAWSEQSNQPQHF.

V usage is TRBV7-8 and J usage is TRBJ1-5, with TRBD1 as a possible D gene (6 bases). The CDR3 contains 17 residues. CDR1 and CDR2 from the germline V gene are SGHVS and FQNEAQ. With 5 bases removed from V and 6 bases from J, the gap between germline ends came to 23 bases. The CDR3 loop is CASSAAYREVWGQPQHF. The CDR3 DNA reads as TGTGCCAGCAGCGCAGCTTACAGGGAAGTTTGGGGTCAGCCCCAGCATTTT.

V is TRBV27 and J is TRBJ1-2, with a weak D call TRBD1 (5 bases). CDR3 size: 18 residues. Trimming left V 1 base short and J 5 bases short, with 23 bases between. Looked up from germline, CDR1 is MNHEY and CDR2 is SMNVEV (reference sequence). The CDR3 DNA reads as TGTGCCAGCAGTTTATTTTTTCGGGGACTTTCCGAGCGGTATGGCTACACCTTC. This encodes CASSLFFRGLSERYGYTF.

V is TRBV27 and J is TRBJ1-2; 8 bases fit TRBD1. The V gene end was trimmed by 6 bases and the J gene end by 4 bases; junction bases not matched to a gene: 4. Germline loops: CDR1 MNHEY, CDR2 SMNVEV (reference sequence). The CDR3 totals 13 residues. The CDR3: CASSNRGGYGYTF. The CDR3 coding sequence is TGTGCCAGCAGCAACAGGGGGGGCTATGGCTACACCTTC.

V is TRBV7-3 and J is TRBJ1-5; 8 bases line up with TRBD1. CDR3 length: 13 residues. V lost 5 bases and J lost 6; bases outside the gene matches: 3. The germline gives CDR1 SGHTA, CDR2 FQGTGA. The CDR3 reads CASSQDRGQPQHF. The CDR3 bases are TGTGCCAGCAGCCAAGACAGGGGTCAGCCCCAGCATTTT.

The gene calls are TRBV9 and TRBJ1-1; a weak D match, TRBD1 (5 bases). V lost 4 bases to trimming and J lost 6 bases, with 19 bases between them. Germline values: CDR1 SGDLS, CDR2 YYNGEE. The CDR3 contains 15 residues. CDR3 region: CASSPNRGFSSEAFF. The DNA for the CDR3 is TGTGCCAGCAGCCCCAACCGGGGGTTTTCATCTGAAGCTTTCTTT.

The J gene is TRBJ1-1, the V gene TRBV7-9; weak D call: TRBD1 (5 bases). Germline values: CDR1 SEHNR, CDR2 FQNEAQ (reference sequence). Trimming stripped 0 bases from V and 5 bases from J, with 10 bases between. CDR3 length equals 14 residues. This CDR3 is CASSLAGRVTEAFF. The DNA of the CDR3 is TGTGCCAGCAGCTTAGCGGGCAGGGTGACTGAAGCTTTCTTT.

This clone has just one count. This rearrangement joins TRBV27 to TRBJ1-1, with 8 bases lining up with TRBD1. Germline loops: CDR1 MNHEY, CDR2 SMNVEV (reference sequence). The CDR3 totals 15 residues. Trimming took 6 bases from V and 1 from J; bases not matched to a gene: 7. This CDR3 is CASSTPGTGNTEAFF. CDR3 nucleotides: TGTGCCAGCAGCACTCCCGGGACAGGGAACACTGAAGCTTTCTTT.

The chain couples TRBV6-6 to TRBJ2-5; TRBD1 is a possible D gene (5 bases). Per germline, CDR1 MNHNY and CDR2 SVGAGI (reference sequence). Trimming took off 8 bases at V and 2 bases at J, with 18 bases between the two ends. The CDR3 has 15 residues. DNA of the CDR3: TGTGCCAGCCAACAGGATTGGGTAGGGCAAGAGACCCAGTACTTC. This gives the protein CASQQDWVGQETQYF.

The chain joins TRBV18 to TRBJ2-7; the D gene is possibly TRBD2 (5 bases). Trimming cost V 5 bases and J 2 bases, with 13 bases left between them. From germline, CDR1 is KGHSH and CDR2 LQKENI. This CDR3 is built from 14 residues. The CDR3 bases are TGTGCCAGCTCAACTACTAGGAAAACCTACGAGCAGTACTTC. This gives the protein CASSTTRKTYEQYF. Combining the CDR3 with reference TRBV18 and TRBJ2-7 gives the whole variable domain NAGVMQNPRHLVRRRGQEARLRCSPMKGHSHVYWYRQLPEEGLKFMVYLQKENIIDESGMPKERFSAEFPKEGPSILRIQQVVRGDSAAYFCASSTTRKTYEQYFGPGTRLTVT.

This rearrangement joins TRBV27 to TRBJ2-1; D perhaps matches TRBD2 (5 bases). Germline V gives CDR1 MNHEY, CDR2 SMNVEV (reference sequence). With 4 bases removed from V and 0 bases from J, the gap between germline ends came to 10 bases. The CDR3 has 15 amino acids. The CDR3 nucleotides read TGTGCCAGCAGTTCTCGGACTCTCTCCTACAATGAGCAGTTCTTC. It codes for CASSSRTLSYNEQFF.

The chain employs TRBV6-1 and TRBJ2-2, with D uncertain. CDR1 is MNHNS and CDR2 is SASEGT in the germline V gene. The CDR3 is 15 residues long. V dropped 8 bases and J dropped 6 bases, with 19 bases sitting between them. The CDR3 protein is CASLRRTVPAGELFF. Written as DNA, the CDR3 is TGTGCCAGCCTTAGACGGACGGTACCCGCCGGGGAGCTGTTTTTT.